These 5 T cell receptor beta chains came from one sample sequenced in a study of blood T cell repertoires in COVID-19. Assay: immunoSEQ multiplex PCR; the TCRdb copy retains only in-frame clones and omits some. Among under 300,000 clones listed, around 86% were seen once. What was sequenced was PBMCs or T cells enriched from blood (not recorded which). All receptors come from a middle-aged woman with acute COVID-19.

This rearrangement joins TRBV2 to TRBJ2-5, with 10 nucleotides matching TRBD2. CDR1 is SNHLY and CDR2 is FYNNEI in the germline V gene. The CDR3 runs to 15 residues. Trimming cost V 4 bases and J 1 base; bases outside gene matches: 3. The CDR3 region is CASSGASGGQETQYF. CDR3 in DNA: TGTGCCAGCAGTGGGGCTAGCGGGGGCCAAGAGACCCAGTACTTC.

The CDR3 region is CASSPSVLGLNEQFF. In DNA form, the CDR3 reads TGTGCCAGCAGCCCCAGTGTCCTTGGTTTGAATGAGCAGTTCTTC. The chain joins TRBV6-5 to TRBJ2-1, with D unresolved. Germline assignment: CDR1 MNHEY and CDR2 SVGAGI. V lost 6 bases and J 7 bases, leaving 19 bases between the germline ends. The length of the CDR3 is 15 residues.

This rearrangement joins TRBV5-4 to TRBJ2-1; 12 bases align to TRBD2. The CDR3 runs to 16 residues. V was clipped by 7 bases and J by 7 bases; unmatched bases: 12. The germline V gene has CDR1 SGHNT and CDR2 YYREEE (reference sequence). The CDR3 protein is CASHRLAGEGGNEQFF. CDR3 DNA sequence: TGTGCCAGCCACAGACTAGCGGGAGAGGGGGGGAATGAGCAGTTCTTC.

V and J are TRBV7-9 and TRBJ2-7; 8 bases match TRBD1. The germline V gene encodes CDR1 SEHNR and CDR2 FQNEAQ (reference sequence). The CDR3 is made up of 14 amino acids. The J segment lost 4 bases and the V segment lost 3 bases, leaving 5 bases of the junction unmatched. The CDR3, as DNA: TGTGCCAGCAGCTTCGGGACAGGAGGTTACGAGCAGTACTTC. This gives the protein CASSFGTGGYEQYF.

The chain has TRBV7-2 and TRBJ2-1; the match to TRBD1 covers 7 bases. V lost 1 base and J lost 3; bases outside the gene matches: 3. CDR1 SGHTA and CDR2 FQGNSA come from the germline V gene. This CDR3 region has 15 residues. This CDR3 reads CASSLVAGGYNEQFF. DNA for the CDR3: TGTGCCAGCAGCTTAGTGGCAGGGGGCTACAATGAGCAGTTCTTC.